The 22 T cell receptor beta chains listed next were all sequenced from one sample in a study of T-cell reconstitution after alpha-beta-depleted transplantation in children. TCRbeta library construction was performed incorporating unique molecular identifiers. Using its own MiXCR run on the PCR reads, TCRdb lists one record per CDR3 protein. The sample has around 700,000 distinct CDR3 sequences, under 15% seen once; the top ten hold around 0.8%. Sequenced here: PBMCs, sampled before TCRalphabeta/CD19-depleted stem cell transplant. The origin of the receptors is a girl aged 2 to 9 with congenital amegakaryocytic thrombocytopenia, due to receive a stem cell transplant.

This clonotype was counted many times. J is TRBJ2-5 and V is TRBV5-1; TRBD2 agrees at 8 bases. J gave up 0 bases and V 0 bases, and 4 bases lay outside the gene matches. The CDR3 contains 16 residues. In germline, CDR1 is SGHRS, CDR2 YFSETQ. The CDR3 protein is CASSLDSSGYQETQYF. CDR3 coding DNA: TGCGCCAGCAGCTTGGACTCTAGCGGGTACCAAGAGACCCAGTACTTC.

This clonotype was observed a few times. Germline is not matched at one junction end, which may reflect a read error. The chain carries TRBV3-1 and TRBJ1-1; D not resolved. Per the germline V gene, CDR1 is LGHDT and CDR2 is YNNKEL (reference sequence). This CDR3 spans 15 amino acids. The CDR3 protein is CASSQEERSWPEAFF. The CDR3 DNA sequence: TGTGCCAGCAGTCAAGAAGAGAGATCCTGGCCTGAAGCTTTCTTT.

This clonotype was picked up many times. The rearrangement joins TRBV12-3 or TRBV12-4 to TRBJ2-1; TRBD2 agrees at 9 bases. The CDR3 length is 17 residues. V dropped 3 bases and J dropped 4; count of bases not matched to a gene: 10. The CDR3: CASSFLTSGDGYNEQFF. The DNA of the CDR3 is TGTGCCAGCAGTTTTCTGACTAGCGGAGACGGGTACAATGAGCAGTTCTTC.

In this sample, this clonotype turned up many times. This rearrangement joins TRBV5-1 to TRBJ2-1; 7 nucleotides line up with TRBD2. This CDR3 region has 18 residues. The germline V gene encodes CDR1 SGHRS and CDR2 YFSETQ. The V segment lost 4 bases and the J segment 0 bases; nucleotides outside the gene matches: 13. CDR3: CASSRTRLARSSYNEQFF. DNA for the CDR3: TGCGCCAGCAGCCGGACAAGACTAGCCAGGAGCTCCTACAATGAGCAGTTCTTC.

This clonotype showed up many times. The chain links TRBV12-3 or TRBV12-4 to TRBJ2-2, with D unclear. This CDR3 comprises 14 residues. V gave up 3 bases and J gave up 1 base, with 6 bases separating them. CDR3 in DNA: TGTGCCAGCAGTTTTCCAGGGAACACCGGGGAGCTGTTTTTT. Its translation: CASSFPGNTGELFF.

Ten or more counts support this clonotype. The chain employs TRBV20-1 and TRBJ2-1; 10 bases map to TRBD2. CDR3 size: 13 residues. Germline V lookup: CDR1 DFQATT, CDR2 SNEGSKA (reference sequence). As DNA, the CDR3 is TGCAGACAGGTACTAGCGGGAACCGATGAGCAGTTCTTC. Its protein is CRQVLAGTDEQFF.

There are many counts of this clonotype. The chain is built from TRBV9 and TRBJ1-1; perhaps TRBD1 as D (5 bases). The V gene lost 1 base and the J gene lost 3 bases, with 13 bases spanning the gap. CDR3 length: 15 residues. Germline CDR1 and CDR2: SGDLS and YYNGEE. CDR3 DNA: TGTGCCAGCAGCGTATCCGGGACGTGGGACACTGAAGCTTTCTTT. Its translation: CASSVSGTWDTEAFF.

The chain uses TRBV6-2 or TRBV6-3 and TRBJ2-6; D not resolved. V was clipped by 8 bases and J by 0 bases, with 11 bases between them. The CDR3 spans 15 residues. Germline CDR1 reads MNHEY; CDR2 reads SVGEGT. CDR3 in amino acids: CASGSLGSGANVLTF. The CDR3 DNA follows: TGTGCCAGCGGGTCGCTAGGCTCTGGGGCCAACGTCCTGACTTTC.

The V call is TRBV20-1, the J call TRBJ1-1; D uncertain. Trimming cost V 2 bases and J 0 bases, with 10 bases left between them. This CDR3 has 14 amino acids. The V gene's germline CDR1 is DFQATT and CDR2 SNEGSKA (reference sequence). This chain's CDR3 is CSARWGGVNTEAFF. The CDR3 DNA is TGCAGTGCTAGATGGGGTGGGGTGAACACTGAAGCTTTCTTT.

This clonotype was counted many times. In DNA form, the CDR3 reads TGCAGCCCACTGCCCCCAGGGGGACCTGGCTCCTACAATGAGCAGTTCTTC. It is translated as CSPLPPGGPGSYNEQFF. The chain is built from TRBV29-1 and TRBJ2-1; TRBD1 agrees at 7 bases. J lost 0 bases, V lost 8 bases, and 16 bases had no gene match. This CDR3 has 17 residues. Germline lookup yields CDR1 SQVTM and CDR2 ANQGSEA.

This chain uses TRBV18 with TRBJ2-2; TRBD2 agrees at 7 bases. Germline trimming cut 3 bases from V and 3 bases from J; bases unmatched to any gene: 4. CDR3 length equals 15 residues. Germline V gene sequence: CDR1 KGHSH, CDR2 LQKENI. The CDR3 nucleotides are TGTGCCAGCTCACCGCGGGAGTGGGACACCGGGGAGCTGTTTTTT. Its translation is CASSPREWDTGELFF.

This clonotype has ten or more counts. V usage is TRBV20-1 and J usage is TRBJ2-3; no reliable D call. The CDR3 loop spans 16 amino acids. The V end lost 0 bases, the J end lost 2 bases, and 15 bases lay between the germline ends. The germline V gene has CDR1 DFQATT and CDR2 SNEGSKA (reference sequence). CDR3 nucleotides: TGCAGTGCTAGAGACACCGGACCACATTTCACAGATACGCAGTATTTT. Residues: CSARDTGPHFTDTQYF.

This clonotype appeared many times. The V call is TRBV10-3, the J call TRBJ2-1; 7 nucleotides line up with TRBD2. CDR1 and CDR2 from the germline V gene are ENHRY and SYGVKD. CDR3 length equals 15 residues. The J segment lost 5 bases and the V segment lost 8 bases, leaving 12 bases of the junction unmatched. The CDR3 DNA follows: TGTGCCATCGGCGGGGGAAACACTCCGAACAATGAGCAGTTCTTC. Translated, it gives CAIGGGNTPNNEQFF.

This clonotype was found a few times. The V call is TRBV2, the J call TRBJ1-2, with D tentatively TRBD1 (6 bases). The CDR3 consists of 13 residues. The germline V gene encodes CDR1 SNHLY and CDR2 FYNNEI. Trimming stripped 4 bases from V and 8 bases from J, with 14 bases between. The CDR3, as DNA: TGTGCCAGCAGTGGACAGGCATCCTGGGGCTACACCTTC. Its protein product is CASSGQASWGYTF.

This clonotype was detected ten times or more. The CDR3 nucleotides read TGCAGTGCTCGCCCTACATTCCCACTAGCGGGACACGGGGAGCTGTTTTTT. Encoded protein: CSARPTFPLAGHGELFF. The V and J genes are TRBV20-1 and TRBJ2-2, with 10 bases identical to TRBD2. The germline V gene has CDR1 DFQATT and CDR2 SNEGSKA (reference sequence). J was trimmed by 7 bases and V by 5 bases; bases with no gene match: 16. The CDR3 covers 17 residues.

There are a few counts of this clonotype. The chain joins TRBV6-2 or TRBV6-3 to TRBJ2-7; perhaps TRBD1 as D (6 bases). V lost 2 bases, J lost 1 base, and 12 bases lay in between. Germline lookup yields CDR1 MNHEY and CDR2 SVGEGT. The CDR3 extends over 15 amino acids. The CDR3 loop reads CASSYAQGPSYEQYF. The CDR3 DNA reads TGTGCCAGCAGTTACGCGCAGGGGCCTTCCTACGAGCAGTACTTC.

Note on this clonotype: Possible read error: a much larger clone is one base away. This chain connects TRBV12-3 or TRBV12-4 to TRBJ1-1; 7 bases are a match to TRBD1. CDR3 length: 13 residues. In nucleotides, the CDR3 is TGTGCCAGCAGTTCGACAGGGCTTTCTGAAGCTTACTTT. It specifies CASSSTGLSEAYF.

Here the CDR3 reads CASSEGGQGADTQYF. CDR3 DNA sequence: TGTGCCAGCAGTGAGGGGGGACAGGGCGCAGATACGCAGTATTTT. The chain recombines TRBV28 with TRBJ2-3, with 9 bases lining up with TRBD1. The CDR3 covers 15 residues. Looked up from germline, CDR1 is MDHEN and CDR2 is SYDVKM. V lost 5 bases, J lost 4 bases, and 7 bases stayed unmatched.

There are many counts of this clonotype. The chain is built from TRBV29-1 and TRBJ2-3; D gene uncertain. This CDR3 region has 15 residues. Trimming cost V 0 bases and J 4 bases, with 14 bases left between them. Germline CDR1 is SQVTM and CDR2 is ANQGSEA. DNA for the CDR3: TGCAGCGTTGAAGACTATGGTACAGTCCCAGATACGCAGTATTTT. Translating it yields CSVEDYGTVPDTQYF.

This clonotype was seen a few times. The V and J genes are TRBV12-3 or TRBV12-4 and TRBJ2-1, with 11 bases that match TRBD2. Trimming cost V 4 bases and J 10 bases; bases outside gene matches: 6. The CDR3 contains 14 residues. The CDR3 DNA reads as TGTGCCAGCAGTTCGACTAGCGGGGATAGGGAGCAGTTCTTC. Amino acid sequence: CASSSTSGDREQFF.

Written as DNA, the CDR3 is TGTGCCTGGAGCAAAGGGGGACAGGTACTCTATCAGCCCCAGCATTTT. Protein: CAWSKGGQVLYQPQHF. The chain has TRBV30 and TRBJ1-5, with TRBD1 matching 8 bases. J gave up 5 bases and V 3 bases, and 12 bases lay outside the gene matches. The CDR3 extends over 16 amino acids. Germline lookup yields CDR1 GTSNPN and CDR2 SVGIG (reference sequence).

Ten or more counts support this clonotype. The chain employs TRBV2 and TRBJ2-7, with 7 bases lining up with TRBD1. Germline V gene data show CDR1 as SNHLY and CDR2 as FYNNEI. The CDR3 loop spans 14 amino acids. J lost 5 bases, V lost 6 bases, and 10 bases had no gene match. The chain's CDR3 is CASRGGTRMNEQYF. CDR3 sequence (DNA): TGTGCCAGCAGAGGGGGCACGAGGATGAACGAGCAGTACTTC. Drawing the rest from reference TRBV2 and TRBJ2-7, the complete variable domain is EPEVTQTPSHQVTQMGQEVILRCVPISNHLYFYWYRQILGQKVEFLVSFYNNEISEKSEIFDDQFSVERPDGSNFTLKIRSTKLEDSAMYFCASRGGTRMNEQYFGPGTRLTVT.